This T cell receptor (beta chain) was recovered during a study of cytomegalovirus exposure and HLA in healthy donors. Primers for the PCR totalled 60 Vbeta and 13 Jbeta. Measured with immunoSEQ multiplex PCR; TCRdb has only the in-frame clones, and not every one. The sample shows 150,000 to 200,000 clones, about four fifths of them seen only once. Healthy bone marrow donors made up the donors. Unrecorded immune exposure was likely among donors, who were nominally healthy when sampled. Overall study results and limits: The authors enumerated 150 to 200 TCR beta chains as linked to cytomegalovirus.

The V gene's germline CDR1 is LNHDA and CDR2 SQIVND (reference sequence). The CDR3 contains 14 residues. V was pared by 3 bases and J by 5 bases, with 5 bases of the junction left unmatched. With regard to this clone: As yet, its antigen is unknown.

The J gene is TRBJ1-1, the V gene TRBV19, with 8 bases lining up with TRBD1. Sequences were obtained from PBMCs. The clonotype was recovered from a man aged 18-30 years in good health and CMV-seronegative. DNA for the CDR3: TGTGCCAGTAGTATCCGGACAGGGAGAACTGAAGCTTTCTTT. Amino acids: CASSIRTGRTEAFF.